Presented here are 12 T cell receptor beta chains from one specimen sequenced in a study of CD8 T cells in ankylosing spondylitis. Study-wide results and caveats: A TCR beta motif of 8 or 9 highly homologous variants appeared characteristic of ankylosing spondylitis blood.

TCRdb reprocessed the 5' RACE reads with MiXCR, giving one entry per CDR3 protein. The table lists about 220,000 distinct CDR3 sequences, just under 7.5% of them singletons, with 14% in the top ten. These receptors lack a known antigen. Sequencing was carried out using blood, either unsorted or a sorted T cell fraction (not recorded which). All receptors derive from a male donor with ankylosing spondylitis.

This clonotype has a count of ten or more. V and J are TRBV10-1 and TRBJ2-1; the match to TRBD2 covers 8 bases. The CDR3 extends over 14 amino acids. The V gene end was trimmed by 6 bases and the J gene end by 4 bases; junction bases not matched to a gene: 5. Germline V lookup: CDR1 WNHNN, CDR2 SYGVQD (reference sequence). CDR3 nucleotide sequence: TGCGCCAGCAGCACAGGGACTAGATACAATGAGCAGTTCTTC. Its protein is CASSTGTRYNEQFF.

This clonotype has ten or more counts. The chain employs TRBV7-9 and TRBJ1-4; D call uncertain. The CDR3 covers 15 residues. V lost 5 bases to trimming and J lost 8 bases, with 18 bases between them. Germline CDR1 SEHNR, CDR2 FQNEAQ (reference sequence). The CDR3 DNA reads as TGTGCCAGCAGCCTCGGGAGCAGGCAGGAAGAAAAACTGTTTTTT. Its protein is CASSLGSRQEEKLFF. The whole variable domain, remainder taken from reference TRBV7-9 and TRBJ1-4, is DTGVSQNPRHKITKRGQNVTFRCDPISEHNRLYWYRQTLGQGPEFLTYFQNEAQLEKSRLLSDRFSAERPKGSFSTLEIQRTEQGDSAMYLCASSLGSRQEEKLFFGSGTQLSVL.

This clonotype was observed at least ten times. This chain's CDR3 is CSARVIGSPYEQYF. CDR3 sequence (DNA): TGCAGTGCTAGAGTTATCGGCTCCCCCTACGAGCAGTACTTC. The V gene is TRBV20-1, the J gene TRBJ2-7; D gene unclear. Per germline, CDR1 DFQATT and CDR2 SNEGSKA (reference sequence). Trimming cost V 1 base and J 2 bases, with 12 bases left between them. CDR3 length: 14 residues.

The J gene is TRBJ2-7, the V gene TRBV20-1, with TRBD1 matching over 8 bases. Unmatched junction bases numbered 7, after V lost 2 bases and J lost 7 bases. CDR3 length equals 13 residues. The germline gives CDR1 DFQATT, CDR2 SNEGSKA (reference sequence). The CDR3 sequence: CSARRQGANEQYF. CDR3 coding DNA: TGCAGTGCTAGAAGGCAGGGGGCCAATGAGCAGTACTTC.

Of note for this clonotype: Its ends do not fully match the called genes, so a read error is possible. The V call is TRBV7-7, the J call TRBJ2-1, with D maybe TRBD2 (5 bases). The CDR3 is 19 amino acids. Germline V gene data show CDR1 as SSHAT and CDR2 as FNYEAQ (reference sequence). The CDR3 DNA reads TGTGCTAGCAGCAGACCCCCCCCGGTGTGGAGCGGACTCTTTGGTGAGCAGTTCTTC. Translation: CASSRPPPVWSGLFGEQFF. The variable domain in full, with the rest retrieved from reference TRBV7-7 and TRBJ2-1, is GAGVSQSPRYKVTKRGQDVTLRCDPISSHATLYWYQQALGQGPEFLTYFNYEAQPDKSGLPSDRFSAERPEGSISTLTIQRTEQRDSAMYRCASSRPPPVWSGLFGEQFFGPGTRLTVL.

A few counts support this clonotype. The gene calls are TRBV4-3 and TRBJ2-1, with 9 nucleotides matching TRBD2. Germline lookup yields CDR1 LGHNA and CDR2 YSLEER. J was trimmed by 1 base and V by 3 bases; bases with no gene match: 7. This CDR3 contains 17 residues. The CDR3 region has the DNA TGCGCCAGCAGCCACCTAGCGGGAATAGGGTCCTACAATGAGCAGTTCTTC. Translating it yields CASSHLAGIGSYNEQFF.

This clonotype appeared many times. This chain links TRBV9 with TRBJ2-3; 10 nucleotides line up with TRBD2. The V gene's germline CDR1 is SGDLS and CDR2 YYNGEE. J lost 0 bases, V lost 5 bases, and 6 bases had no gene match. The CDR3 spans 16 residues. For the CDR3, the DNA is TGTGCCAGCAGTCCTAGCGGGAGACGGAGCACAGATACGCAGTATTTT. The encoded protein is CASSPSGRRSTDTQYF.

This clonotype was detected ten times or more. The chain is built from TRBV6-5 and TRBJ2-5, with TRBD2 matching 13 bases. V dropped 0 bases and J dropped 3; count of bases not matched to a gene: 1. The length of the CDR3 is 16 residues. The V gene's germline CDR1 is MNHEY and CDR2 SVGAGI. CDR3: CASSYSGTSGEETQYF. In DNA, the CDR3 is TGTGCCAGCAGTTACTCCGGGACTAGCGGGGAAGAGACCCAGTACTTC.

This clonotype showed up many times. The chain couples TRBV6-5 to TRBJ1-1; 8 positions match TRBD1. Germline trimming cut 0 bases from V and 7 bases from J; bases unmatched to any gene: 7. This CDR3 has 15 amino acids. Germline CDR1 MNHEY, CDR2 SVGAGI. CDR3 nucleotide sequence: TGTGCCAGCAGTTACTCGCAGGGGGCGCAGGGTGAAGCTTTCTTT. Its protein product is CASSYSQGAQGEAFF.

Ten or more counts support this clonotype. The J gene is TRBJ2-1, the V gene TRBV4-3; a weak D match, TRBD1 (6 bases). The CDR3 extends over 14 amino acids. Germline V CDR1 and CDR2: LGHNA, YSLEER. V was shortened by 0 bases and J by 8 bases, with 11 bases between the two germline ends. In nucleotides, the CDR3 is TGCGCCAGCAGCCAAGATCAGGGGAGCGATGAGCAGTTCTTC. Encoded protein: CASSQDQGSDEQFF.

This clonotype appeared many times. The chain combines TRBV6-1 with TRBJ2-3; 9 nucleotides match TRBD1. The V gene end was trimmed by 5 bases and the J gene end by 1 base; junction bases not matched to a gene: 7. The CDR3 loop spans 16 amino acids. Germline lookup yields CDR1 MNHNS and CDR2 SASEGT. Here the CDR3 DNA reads TGTGCCAGCAGTCCCGTACAGGGGGCCCGCACAGATACGCAGTATTTT. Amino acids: CASSPVQGARTDTQYF.

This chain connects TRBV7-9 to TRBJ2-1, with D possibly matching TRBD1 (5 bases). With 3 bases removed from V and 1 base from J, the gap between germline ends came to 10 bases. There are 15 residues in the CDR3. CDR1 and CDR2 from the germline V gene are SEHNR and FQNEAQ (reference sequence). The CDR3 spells CASSFQGNSYNEQFF. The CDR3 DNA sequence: TGTGCCAGCAGCTTCCAGGGTAATTCCTACAATGAGCAGTTCTTC.